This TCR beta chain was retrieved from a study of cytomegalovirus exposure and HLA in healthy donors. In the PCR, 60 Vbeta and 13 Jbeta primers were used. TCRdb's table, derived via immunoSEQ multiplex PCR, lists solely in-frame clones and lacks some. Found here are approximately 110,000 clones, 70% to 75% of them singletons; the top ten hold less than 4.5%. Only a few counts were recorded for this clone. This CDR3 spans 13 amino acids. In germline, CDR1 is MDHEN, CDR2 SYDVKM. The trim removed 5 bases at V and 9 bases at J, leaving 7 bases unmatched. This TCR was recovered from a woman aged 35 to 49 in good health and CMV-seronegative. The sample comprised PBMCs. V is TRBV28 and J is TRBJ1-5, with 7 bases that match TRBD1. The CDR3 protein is CASSARGVSPQHF. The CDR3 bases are TGTGCCAGCAGTGCCAGGGGGGTATCGCCCCAGCATTTT.